The 29 T cell receptor beta chains listed next were all sequenced from one sample in a study of cytomegalovirus exposure and HLA in healthy donors. Some clones are missing from TCRdb's copy, which holds only in-frame ones; the method was immunoSEQ multiplex PCR. The data contain about 190,000 clones, more than 75% of them singletons. The source material was PBMCs. Every receptor here comes from a woman between 18 and 29 years old in good health and CMV-seronegative.

This clone occurred a few times. V gene TRBV14 combines with J gene TRBJ1-2, with 11 bases fitting TRBD1. From germline, CDR1 is SGHDN and CDR2 FVKESK. V gave up 3 bases and J gave up 4 bases; unmatched junction bases: 7. The CDR3 totals 16 residues. The CDR3 region has the DNA TGTGCCAGCAGCCATTTACCGGGACAGGGGGGCTATGGCTACACCTTC. Translation: CASSHLPGQGGYGYTF.

The rearrangement uses TRBV5-5 and TRBJ1-2; TRBD1 matches 7 bases. This CDR3 spans 14 amino acids. Germline CDR1 and CDR2: SGHKS and YYEKEE (reference sequence). V shed 4 bases and J 4 bases; nucleotides not matched to a gene: 7. The CDR3 protein is CASSRDSPVYGYTF. Written as DNA, the CDR3 is TGTGCCAGCAGCCGGGACAGCCCGGTCTATGGCTACACCTTC.

This chain connects TRBV27 to TRBJ2-7; 8 bases are shared with TRBD1. The CDR3 length is 14 residues. V lost 8 bases to trimming and J lost 7 bases; unmatched junction nucleotides: 13. CDR1 and CDR2 from the germline V gene are MNHEY and SMNVEV (reference sequence). The CDR3 region has the DNA TGTGCCAGCCATGAATGGACAGGGCGCGGAGAGCAGTACTTC. As protein: CASHEWTGRGEQYF.

The J gene is TRBJ1-1, the V gene TRBV20-1; D is ambiguous. This CDR3 comprises 11 residues. V lost 5 bases to trimming and J lost 7 bases, with 11 bases between them. The V gene's germline CDR1 is DFQATT and CDR2 SNEGSKA (reference sequence). This CDR3 is CSASAVREAFF. The CDR3 coding sequence is TGCAGTGCTTCGGCGGTCCGTGAAGCTTTCTTT.

The chain couples TRBV18 to TRBJ2-7, with TRBD2 as a possible D gene (7 bases). V shed 0 bases and J shed 2 bases, with 14 bases lying between them. CDR3 size: 16 residues. Germline V lookup: CDR1 KGHSH, CDR2 LQKENI. The CDR3 coding sequence is TGTGCCAGCTCACCACCGAAAGGGGGGGGGCCCTACGAGCAGTACTTC. This sequence encodes CASSPPKGGGPYEQYF.

The rearrangement uses TRBV7-9 and TRBJ1-3; 11 nucleotides agree with TRBD1. Germline trimming cut 8 bases from V and 3 bases from J; bases unmatched to any gene: 9. This CDR3 has 16 residues. Germline V gives CDR1 SEHNR, CDR2 FQNEAQ (reference sequence). CDR3 bases: TGTGCCAGCGGACGGACAGGGGGCGCAGGTGGAAACACCATATATTTT. Amino acids: CASGRTGGAGGNTIYF.

This rearrangement joins TRBV10-3 to TRBJ1-2, with TRBD1 identical over 11 bases. J was trimmed by 7 bases and V by 0 bases; bases with no gene match: 7. Looked up from germline, CDR1 is ENHRY and CDR2 is SYGVKD. The CDR3 is 16 amino acids. The CDR3 is CAISESLWTGGLGYTF. The DNA for the CDR3 is TGTGCCATCAGTGAGTCGCTCTGGACAGGGGGCCTTGGCTACACCTTC.

This rearrangement joins TRBV30 to TRBJ1-5; D is undetermined. V was cut by 1 base and J by 5 bases, with 9 bases left in between. Germline V lookup: CDR1 GTSNPN, CDR2 SVGIG (reference sequence). The length of the CDR3 is 13 residues. The CDR3 DNA follows: TGTGCCTGGAGTGCCCACGGTTATCAGCCCCAGCATTTT. It specifies CAWSAHGYQPQHF.

J is TRBJ1-5 and V is TRBV30; D is undetermined. Germline CDR1 and CDR2: GTSNPN and SVGIG (reference sequence). Deletions cut 2 bases from V and 0 bases from J, with 8 bases between. There are 14 residues in the CDR3. CDR3 nucleotide sequence: TGTGCCTGGAGTACAGCAGATAGCAATCAGCCCCAGCATTTT. As protein: CAWSTADSNQPQHF.

The table lists this clone with a count of one. V gene TRBV7-2 combines with J gene TRBJ2-3; 8 bases map to TRBD2. The CDR3 length is 13 residues. The V and J ends lost 4 bases and 4 bases, in that order; junction bases with no gene match: 1. The germline V gene has CDR1 SGHTA and CDR2 FQGNSA. CDR3 sequence reads: CASSYGRADTQYF. DNA of the CDR3: TGTGCCAGCAGCTACGGGAGGGCAGATACGCAGTATTTT.

The J gene is TRBJ2-2, the V gene TRBV6-5, with D possibly TRBD2 on 5 matching bases. The CDR3 is 15 amino acids. The V gene's germline CDR1 is MNHEY and CDR2 SVGAGI. Trimming cost V 2 bases and J 6 bases, with 13 bases left between them. CDR3 residues: CASSYDSLRAGELFF. CDR3 nucleotides: TGTGCCAGCAGTTACGACTCCTTGAGGGCCGGGGAGCTGTTTTTT.

This chain links TRBV29-1 with TRBJ1-1, with unresolved D. Deletions cut 0 bases from V and 6 bases from J, with 8 bases between. CDR3 length: 12 amino acids. The germline gives CDR1 SQVTM, CDR2 ANQGSEA. This chain's CDR3 is CSVEDSGAEAFF. In nucleotides, the CDR3 is TGCAGCGTTGAAGATTCGGGTGCTGAAGCTTTCTTT.

The rearrangement links TRBV11-2 to TRBJ2-4, with D uncertain. The CDR3 consists of 14 residues. V was trimmed by 4 bases and J by 8 bases, leaving 15 bases between them. CDR1 and CDR2 from the germline V gene are SGHAT and FQNNGV. CDR3 sequence: CASSSRIDEDIQYF. CDR3 bases: TGTGCCAGCAGCTCCCGGATCGATGAGGACATTCAGTACTTC.

This chain uses TRBV5-6 with TRBJ2-5, with TRBD1 matching 10 bases. Looked up from germline, CDR1 is SGHDT and CDR2 is YYEEEE. The CDR3 contains 13 residues. Trimming cost V 4 bases and J 14 bases; bases outside gene matches: 11. CDR3: CASSTVTGGKFYF. The CDR3 region has the DNA TGTGCCAGCAGCACAGTGACAGGGGGCAAGTTCTACTTC.

The rearrangement joins TRBV5-6 to TRBJ2-3; 8 bases line up with TRBD2. V was pared by 5 bases and J by 3 bases, with 2 bases of the junction left unmatched. Germline V CDR1 and CDR2: SGHDT, YYEEEE. There are 13 residues in the CDR3. CDR3 residues: CASSGLATDTQYF. The DNA for the CDR3 is TGTGCCAGCAGTGGACTAGCAACAGATACGCAGTATTTT. Full variable domain (missing parts from reference TRBV5-6 and TRBJ2-3): DAGVTQSPTHLIKTRGQQVTLRCSPKSGHDTVSWYQQALGQGPQFIFQYYEEEERQRGNFPDRFSGHQFPNYSSELNVNALLLGDSALYLCASSGLATDTQYFGPGTRLTVL.

In its sample, this clone was seen once. The chain carries TRBV14 and TRBJ2-3; 10 nucleotides line up with TRBD1. CDR3 length: 15 amino acids. Germline CDR1 and CDR2: SGHDN and FVKESK. V shed 5 bases, J shed 5 bases, and the junction held 7 bases outside the gene matches. The CDR3 DNA reads TGTGCCAGCAGCTCCGGACAGGGGGTAGGAGATACGCAGTATTTT. Translated: CASSSGQGVGDTQYF.

The V gene is TRBV6-1, the J gene TRBJ2-1; TRBD1 might be the D (6 bases). Trimming removed 3 bases at V and 4 bases at J, with 16 bases between. This CDR3 is 16 amino acids long. Germline V gene data show CDR1 as MNHNS and CDR2 as SASEGT. For the CDR3, the DNA is TGTGCCAGCAGTGATAGACAGGTCTTGTTTTACAATGAGCAGTTCTTC. This translates into CASSDRQVLFYNEQFF.

The rearrangement links TRBV12-5 to TRBJ2-5; no definite D call. Trimming removed 7 bases at V and 5 bases at J, with 11 bases between. Germline V gene sequence: CDR1 LGHNT, CDR2 FRNRAP. This CDR3 spans 12 amino acids. The CDR3: CASAGSGETQYF. The CDR3 region has the DNA TGTGCTAGTGCCGGGTCTGGGGAGACCCAGTACTTC.

The gene calls are TRBV15 and TRBJ2-7, with 11 bases aligning to TRBD2. The V gene's germline CDR1 is LNHNV and CDR2 YYDKDF (reference sequence). The CDR3 extends over 16 amino acids. V lost 0 bases to trimming and J lost 6 bases; unmatched junction nucleotides: 7. The CDR3 reads CATSRDLLAGGGEQYF. The CDR3 nucleotides read TGTGCCACCAGCAGAGACCTCCTAGCGGGGGGCGGCGAGCAGTACTTC.

V is TRBV18 and J is TRBJ1-1; D gene uncertain. V lost 3 bases, J lost 7 bases, and 21 bases lay in between. This CDR3 has 16 residues. Germline V gene sequence: CDR1 KGHSH, CDR2 LQKENI. The CDR3 here is CASSPLRLITEIEAFF. The CDR3, as DNA: TGTGCCAGCTCACCCCTACGTCTTATTACAGAGATTGAAGCTTTCTTT.

This sequence joins TRBV6-1 and TRBJ1-5; maybe TRBD1 (6 bases). The CDR3 runs 15 residues. Trimming shortened V by 6 bases and J by 9 bases, and 21 bases separated the two germline ends. Looked up from germline, CDR1 is MNHNS and CDR2 is SASEGT. In nucleotides, the CDR3 is TGTGCCAGCAGCTGGTCGACAGGCTTCATATGGCCCCAGCATTTT. Translated, it gives CASSWSTGFIWPQHF.

The rearrangement links TRBV28 to TRBJ2-7; unclear D gene. The CDR3 length is 11 residues. The germline CDR1 and CDR2 sequences are MDHEN and SYDVKM. The ends were cut back, 6 bases at V and 3 bases at J, with 6 bases in the middle. CDR3: CASRWLYEQYF. The CDR3 DNA sequence: TGTGCCAGCAGATGGCTCTACGAGCAGTACTTC. Drawing the rest from reference TRBV28 and TRBJ2-7, the complete variable domain is DVKVTQSSRYLVKRTGEKVFLECVQDMDHENMFWYRQDPGLGLRLIYFSYDVKMKEKGDIPEGYSVSREKKERFSLILESASTNQTSMYLCASRWLYEQYFGPGTRLTVT.

The chain employs TRBV7-9 and TRBJ1-2; TRBD1 is a possible D gene (6 bases). The CDR3 has 16 amino acids. Germline lookup yields CDR1 SEHNR and CDR2 FQNEAQ (reference sequence). Trimming removed 4 bases at V and 5 bases at J, with 20 bases between. The CDR3 here is CASSSGSVQGSYGYTF. CDR3 coding DNA: TGTGCCAGCAGCTCCGGTTCGGTACAGGGAAGTTATGGCTACACCTTC.

In this sample, this clone turned up once. This chain connects TRBV29-1 to TRBJ2-1; D is uncertain. Germline values: CDR1 SQVTM, CDR2 ANQGSEA. This CDR3 spans 15 amino acids. V shed 4 bases and J shed 1 base, with 14 bases lying between them. Here the CDR3 reads CSVVHPTRSYNEQFF. CDR3 DNA sequence: TGCAGCGTTGTCCATCCGACGAGGTCCTACAATGAGCAGTTCTTC.

J is TRBJ1-2 and V is TRBV27; a weak D match, TRBD1 (6 bases). This CDR3 contains 14 residues. The V end lost 1 base, the J end lost 8 bases, and 14 bases lay between the germline ends. Germline V gene data show CDR1 as MNHEY and CDR2 as SMNVEV (reference sequence). The CDR3 here is CASSLLGARSGYTF. CDR3 sequence (DNA): TGTGCCAGCAGTTTATTGGGGGCGCGTTCCGGCTACACCTTC.

The rearrangement links TRBV18 to TRBJ2-7; a possible D gene is TRBD1 (6 bases). The CDR3 has 13 amino acids. The germline V and J ends were trimmed by 3 bases and 5 bases, with 11 bases remaining between them. Germline V gene data show CDR1 as KGHSH and CDR2 as LQKENI. CDR3 sequence: CASSPGQWDEQYF. In DNA form, the CDR3 reads TGTGCCAGCTCACCTGGACAGTGGGACGAGCAGTACTTC.

The V gene is TRBV4-2, the J gene TRBJ2-2, with 8 nucleotides matching TRBD1. The CDR3 has 17 residues. CDR1 is LGHNA, CDR2 YNFKEQ, per germline. The J segment lost 4 bases and the V segment lost 4 bases, leaving 11 bases of the junction unmatched. CDR3 region: CASSRHSTGDGTGELFF. The CDR3 DNA reads TGTGCCAGCAGCCGACACTCGACAGGGGACGGCACCGGGGAGCTGTTTTTT.

V usage is TRBV5-4 and J usage is TRBJ2-7; 9 bases match TRBD2. Losses at the gene ends were 2 bases for V and 0 bases for J; bases not matched to a gene: 18. This CDR3 spans 20 amino acids. CDR1 is SGHNT and CDR2 is YYREEE in the germline V gene (reference sequence). CDR3 coding DNA: TGTGCCAGCAGCTTTGGTGGTGTAGCGGGAGTTGTCGGGGGCTCCTACGAGCAGTACTTC. Translation: CASSFGGVAGVVGGSYEQYF.

The genes are TRBV20-1 and TRBJ1-2; D remains unclear. Trimming left V 2 bases short and J 6 bases short, with 7 bases between. CDR3 length: 11 amino acids. The germline V gene encodes CDR1 DFQATT and CDR2 SNEGSKA (reference sequence). The CDR3 protein is CSARSLDGYTF. In DNA, the CDR3 is TGCAGTGCTAGATCGTTAGATGGCTACACCTTC.